The clone carrying this T cell receptor (beta chain) was found a few times. The data stem from a study of liver allograft versus peripheral blood T cells. Across the whole study: In transplanted livers, T cell receptor repertoires were compared with those found in the recipients' peripheral blood.

TCRdb re-derived calls from the reads in MiXCR, one entry per CDR3 protein. This table has 8,500 or so distinct CDR3 sequences, 20% to 30% appearing once. V lost 3 bases and J 10 bases, leaving 17 bases between the germline ends. This CDR3 spans 15 amino acids. Germline CDR1 is SGDLS and CDR2 is YYNGEE. This TCR came from a human patient who had a liver transplant. Some T cells here may be from the graft donor. The chain is built from TRBV9 and TRBJ1-6; D call uncertain. The CDR3 DNA reads TGTGCCAGCAGCGACGGGGAGGGCGGAGGGTCACCCCTCCACTTT. This sequence encodes CASSDGEGGGSPLHF. Variable domain in full (rest from reference TRBV9 and TRBJ1-6): DSGVTQTPKHLITATGQRVTLRCSPRSGDLSVYWYQQSLDQGLQFLIQYYNGEERAKGNILERFSAQQFPDLHSELNLSSLELGDSALYFCASSDGEGGGSPLHFGNGTRLTVT.